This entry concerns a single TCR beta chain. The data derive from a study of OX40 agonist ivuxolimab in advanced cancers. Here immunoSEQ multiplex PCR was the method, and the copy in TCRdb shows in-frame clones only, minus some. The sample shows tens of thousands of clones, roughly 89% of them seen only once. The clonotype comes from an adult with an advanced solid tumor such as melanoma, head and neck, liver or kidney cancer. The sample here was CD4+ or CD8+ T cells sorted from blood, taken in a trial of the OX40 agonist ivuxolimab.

This CDR3 is CASSLTEELFF. The CDR3, as DNA: TGTGCCAGCAGCCTCACAGAGGAGCTGTTTTTT. The rearrangement links TRBV28 to TRBJ2-2; D unclear. V lost 6 bases to trimming and J lost 10 bases, with 9 bases between them. Germline CDR1 and CDR2: MDHEN and SYDVKM. The CDR3 is 11 residues long.